These 3 T cell receptor beta chains originate from one sample sequenced in a study of metastatic and nonmetastatic thyroid tumors (dated by TCRdb to about 2020). The receptor library was made with PCR. The sequencer listed for this sample is Illumina HiSeq 4000. TCRdb handled the public reads itself, with Q25 trimming in fastp and clone calling in MiXCR, and kept productive beta chains. This sample gives around 30,000 clones in total; about 15% of them show up just once. The ten largest clones represent roughly 4.2% of the sample. None of the patients had been given any treatment before thyroid surgery. The sequenced sample consisted of blood. Every receptor here comes from a female donor with papillary thyroid cancer or a benign thyroid nodule (not recorded which). Some clones in this sample may be carry-over from other donors' samples.

This clone occurred many times. The rearrangement uses TRBV15 and TRBJ2-1; D possibly corresponds to TRBD2 (5 bases). V lost 1 base and J lost 6, with 10 bases in between. The CDR3 sequence is 14 residues long. Per the germline V gene, CDR1 is LNHNV and CDR2 is YYDKDF (reference sequence). CDR3 DNA sequence: TGTGCCACCAGCAGAGGTTCAGCGGTCAATGAGCAGTTCTTC. Residues: CATSRGSAVNEQFF.

This rearrangement joins TRBV11-2 to TRBJ2-1; TRBD2 agrees at 7 bases. The V gene end was trimmed by 4 bases and the J gene end by 3 bases; junction bases not matched to a gene: 6. The CDR3 runs 15 residues. CDR1 SGHAT and CDR2 FQNNGV come from the germline V gene. CDR3 nucleotides: TGTGCCAGCAGCTCGACGACGGGGGGCTACAATGAGCAGTTCTTC. This codes for CASSSTTGGYNEQFF. Supplemented by reference TRBV11-2 and TRBJ2-1, the full variable domain reads EAGVAQSPRYKIIEKRQSVAFWCNPISGHATLYWYQQILGQGPKLLIQFQNNGVVDDSQLPKDRFSAERLKGVDSTLKIQPAKLEDSAVYLCASSSTTGGYNEQFFGPGTRLTVL.

Here the CDR3 reads CASSPCIDEQYF. The CDR3 coding sequence is TGTGCCAGCAGCCCGTGTATTGACGAGCAGTACTTC. The chain is built from TRBV7-6 and TRBJ2-7; the D is unclear. This CDR3 region has 12 residues. V gave up 5 bases and J gave up 5 bases, with 10 bases separating them. The germline CDR1 and CDR2 sequences are SGHVS and FNYEAQ.